The TCR beta chain described here comes from a study of T cells in Graves' hyperthyroidism and ophthalmopathy. Germline assignment: CDR1 SGHDN and CDR2 FVKESK. The CDR3 covers 15 residues. The V and J ends lost 1 base and 2 bases, in that order; junction bases with no gene match: 2. As for this clonotype: Its antigen is as yet unknown.

Overall study findings and caveats: A 13 V-J model separated ophthalmopathy from stable hyperthyroidism.

Exclusion followed for patients with uncontrolled infection, other autoimmune disease, pregnancy or lactation. Amplified TCR beta CDR3 regions came from RNA transcripts. The HTBI primer set served for first-round RT-PCR of the TCR CDR3. Via MiXCR, TCRdb re-called the multiplex PCR reads, giving one row per CDR3 protein. The sample records around 370,000 distinct CDR3 sequences, less than 20% being singletons. The receptor was derived from a man younger than 35 with Graves' ophthalmopathy. The chain employs TRBV14 and TRBJ2-1, with TRBD1 matching 7 bases. Sequencing was performed on blood. CDR3 in amino acids: CASSQAQGAYNEQFF. The CDR3 DNA reads TGTGCCAGCAGCCAAGCCCAGGGGGCCTACAATGAGCAGTTCTTC.